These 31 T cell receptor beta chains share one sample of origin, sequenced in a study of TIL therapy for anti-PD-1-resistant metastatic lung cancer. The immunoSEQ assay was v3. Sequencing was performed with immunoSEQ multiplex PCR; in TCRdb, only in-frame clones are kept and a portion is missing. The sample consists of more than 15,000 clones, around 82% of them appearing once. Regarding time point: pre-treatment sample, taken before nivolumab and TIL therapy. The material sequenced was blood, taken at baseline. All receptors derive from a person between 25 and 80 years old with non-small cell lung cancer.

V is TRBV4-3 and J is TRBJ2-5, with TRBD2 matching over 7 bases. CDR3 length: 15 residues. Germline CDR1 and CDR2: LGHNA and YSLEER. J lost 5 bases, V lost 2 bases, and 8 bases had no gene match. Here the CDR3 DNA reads TGCGCCAGCAGCCAATCCGAAGCGGGGTCCGAGACCCAGTACTTC. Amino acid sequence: CASSQSEAGSETQYF.

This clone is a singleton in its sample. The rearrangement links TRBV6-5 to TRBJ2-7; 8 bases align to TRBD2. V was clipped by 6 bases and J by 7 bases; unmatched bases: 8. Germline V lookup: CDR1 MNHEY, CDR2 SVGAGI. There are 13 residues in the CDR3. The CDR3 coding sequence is TGTGCCAGCAGCCCCGGGGGGGTGGGGGAGCAGTACTTC. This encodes CASSPGGVGEQYF.

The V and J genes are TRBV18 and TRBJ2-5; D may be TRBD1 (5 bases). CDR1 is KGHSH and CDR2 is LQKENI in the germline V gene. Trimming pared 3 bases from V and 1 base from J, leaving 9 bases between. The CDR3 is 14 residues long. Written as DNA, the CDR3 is TGTGCCAGCTCACCCAGGGCAATCCAAGAGACCCAGTACTTC. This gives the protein CASSPRAIQETQYF.

The chain's CDR3 is CSERGGTGVNTEAFF. The CDR3 region has the DNA TGCAGCGAACGGGGGGGGACAGGAGTGAACACTGAAGCTTTCTTT. The chain joins TRBV29-1 to TRBJ1-1; 8 positions agree with TRBD1. The CDR3 runs 15 residues. Germline V gene sequence: CDR1 SQVTM, CDR2 ANQGSEA. V dropped 7 bases and J dropped 0; count of bases not matched to a gene: 10.

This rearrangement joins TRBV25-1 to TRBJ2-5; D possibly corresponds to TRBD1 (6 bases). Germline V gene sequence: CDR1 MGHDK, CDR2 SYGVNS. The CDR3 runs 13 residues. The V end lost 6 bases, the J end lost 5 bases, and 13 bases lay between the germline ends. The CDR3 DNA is TGTGCCAGCAGCTCCTCTAGGGGGGAGACCCAGTACTTC. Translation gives CASSSSRGETQYF. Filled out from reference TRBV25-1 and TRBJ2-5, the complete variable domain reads EADIYQTPRYLVIGTGKKITLECSQTMGHDKMYWYQQDPGMELHLIHYSYGVNSTEKGDLSSESTVSRIRTEHFPLTLESARPSHTSQYLCASSSSRGETQYFGPGTRLLVL.

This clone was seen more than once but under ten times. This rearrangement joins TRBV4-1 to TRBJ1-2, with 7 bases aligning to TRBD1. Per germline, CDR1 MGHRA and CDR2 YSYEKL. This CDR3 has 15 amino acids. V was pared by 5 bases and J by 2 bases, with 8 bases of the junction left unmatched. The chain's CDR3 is CASSSEGASNYGYTF. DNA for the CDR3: TGCGCCAGCAGCTCTGAGGGGGCTTCGAACTATGGCTACACCTTC.

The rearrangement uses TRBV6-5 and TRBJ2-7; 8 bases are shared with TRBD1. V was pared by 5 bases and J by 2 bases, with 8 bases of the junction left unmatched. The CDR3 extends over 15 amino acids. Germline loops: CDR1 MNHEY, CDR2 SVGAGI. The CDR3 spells CASSGAGTGTYEQYF. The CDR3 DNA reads TGTGCCAGCAGTGGGGCCGGGACAGGTACCTACGAGCAGTACTTC.

The CDR3 DNA reads as TGTGCCAGCAGTTTACGGACAGCCTACGAGCAGTACTTC. Its protein product is CASSLRTAYEQYF. The rearrangement joins TRBV28 to TRBJ2-7, with D perhaps matching TRBD1 (6 bases). The CDR3 extends over 13 amino acids. V lost 2 bases and J 2 bases, leaving 7 bases between the germline ends. Germline lookup yields CDR1 MDHEN and CDR2 SYDVKM. Variable domain in full (rest from reference TRBV28 and TRBJ2-7): DVKVTQSSRYLVKRTGEKVFLECVQDMDHENMFWYRQDPGLGLRLIYFSYDVKMKEKGDIPEGYSVSREKKERFSLILESASTNQTSMYLCASSLRTAYEQYFGPGTRLTVT.

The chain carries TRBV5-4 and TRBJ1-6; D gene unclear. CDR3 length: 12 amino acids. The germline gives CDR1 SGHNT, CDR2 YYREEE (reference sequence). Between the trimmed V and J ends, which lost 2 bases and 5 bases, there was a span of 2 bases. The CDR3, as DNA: TGTGCCAGCAGCTTAAATAATTCACCCCTCCACTTT. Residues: CASSLNNSPLHF.

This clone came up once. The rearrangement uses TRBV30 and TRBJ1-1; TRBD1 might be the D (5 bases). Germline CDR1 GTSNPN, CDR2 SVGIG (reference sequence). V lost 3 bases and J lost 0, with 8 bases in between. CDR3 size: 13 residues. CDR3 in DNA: TGTGCCTGGAGCAAGACAGTGAACACTGAAGCTTTCTTT. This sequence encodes CAWSKTVNTEAFF.

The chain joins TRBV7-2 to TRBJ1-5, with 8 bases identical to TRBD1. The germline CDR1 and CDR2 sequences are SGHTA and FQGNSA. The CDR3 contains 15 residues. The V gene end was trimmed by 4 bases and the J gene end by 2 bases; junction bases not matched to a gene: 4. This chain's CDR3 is CASSWTGRGNQPQHF. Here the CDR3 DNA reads TGTGCCAGCAGCTGGACAGGGAGGGGCAATCAGCCCCAGCATTTT.

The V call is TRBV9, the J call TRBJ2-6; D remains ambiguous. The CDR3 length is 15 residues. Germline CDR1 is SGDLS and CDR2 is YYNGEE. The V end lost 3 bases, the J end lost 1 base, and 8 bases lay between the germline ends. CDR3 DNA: TGTGCCAGCAGCGACCATCTTTCTGGGGCCAACGTCCTGACTTTC. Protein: CASSDHLSGANVLTF. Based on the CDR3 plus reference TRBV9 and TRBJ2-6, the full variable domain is DSGVTQTPKHLITATGQRVTLRCSPRSGDLSVYWYQQSLDQGLQFLIQYYNGEERAKGNILERFSAQQFPDLHSELNLSSLELGDSALYFCASSDHLSGANVLTFGAGSRLTVL.

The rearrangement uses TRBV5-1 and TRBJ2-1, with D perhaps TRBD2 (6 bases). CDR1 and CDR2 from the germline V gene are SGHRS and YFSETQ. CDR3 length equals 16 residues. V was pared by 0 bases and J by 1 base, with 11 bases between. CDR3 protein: CASSLAPRDSYNEQFF. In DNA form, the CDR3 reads TGCGCCAGCAGCTTGGCCCCGCGGGATTCCTACAATGAGCAGTTCTTC. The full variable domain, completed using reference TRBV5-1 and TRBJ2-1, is KAGVTQTPRYLIKTRGQQVTLSCSPISGHRSVSWYQQTPGQGLQFLFEYFSETQRNKGNFPGRFSGRQFSNSRSEMNVSTLELGDSALYLCASSLAPRDSYNEQFFGPGTRLTVL.

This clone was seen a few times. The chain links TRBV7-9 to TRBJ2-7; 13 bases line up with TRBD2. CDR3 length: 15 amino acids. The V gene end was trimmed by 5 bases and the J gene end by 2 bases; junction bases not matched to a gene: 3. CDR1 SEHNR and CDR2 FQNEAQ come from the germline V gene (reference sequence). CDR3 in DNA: TGTGCCAGCAGCGCGGGACTAGCGGGAACCTACGAGCAGTACTTC. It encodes CASSAGLAGTYEQYF.

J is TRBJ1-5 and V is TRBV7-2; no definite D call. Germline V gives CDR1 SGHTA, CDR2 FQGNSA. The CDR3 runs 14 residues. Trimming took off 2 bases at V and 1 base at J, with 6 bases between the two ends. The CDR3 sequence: CASSLFGSNQPQHF. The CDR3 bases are TGTGCCAGCAGCTTATTCGGCAGCAATCAGCCCCAGCATTTT.

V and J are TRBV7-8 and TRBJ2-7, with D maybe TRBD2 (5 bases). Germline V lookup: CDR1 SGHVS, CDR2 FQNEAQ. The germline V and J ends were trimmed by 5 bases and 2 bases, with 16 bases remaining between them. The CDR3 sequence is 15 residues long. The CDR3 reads CASSPRRVGTYEQYF. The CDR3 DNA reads TGTGCCAGCAGCCCTCGGCGGGTGGGGACCTACGAGCAGTACTTC.

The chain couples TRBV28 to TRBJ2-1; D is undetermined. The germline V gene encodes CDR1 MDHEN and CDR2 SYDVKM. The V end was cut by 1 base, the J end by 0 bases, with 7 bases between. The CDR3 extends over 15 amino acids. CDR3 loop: CASSLSLSSYNEQFF. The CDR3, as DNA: TGTGCCAGCAGTTTATCCCTGAGCTCCTACAATGAGCAGTTCTTC. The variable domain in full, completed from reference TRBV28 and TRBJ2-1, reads DVKVTQSSRYLVKRTGEKVFLECVQDMDHENMFWYRQDPGLGLRLIYFSYDVKMKEKGDIPEGYSVSREKKERFSLILESASTNQTSMYLCASSLSLSSYNEQFFGPGTRLTVL.

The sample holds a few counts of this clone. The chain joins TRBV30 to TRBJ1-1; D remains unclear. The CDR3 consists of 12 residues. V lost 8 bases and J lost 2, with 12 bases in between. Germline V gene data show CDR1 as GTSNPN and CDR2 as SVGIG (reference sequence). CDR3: CAASRANTEAFF. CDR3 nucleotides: TGTGCCGCGTCGAGGGCAAACACTGAAGCTTTCTTT.

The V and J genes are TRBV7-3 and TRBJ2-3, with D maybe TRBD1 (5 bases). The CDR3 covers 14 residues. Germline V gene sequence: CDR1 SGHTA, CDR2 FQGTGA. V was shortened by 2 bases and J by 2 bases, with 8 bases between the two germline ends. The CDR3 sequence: CASSLQGDTDTQYF. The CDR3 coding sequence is TGTGCCAGCAGCTTACAAGGGGACACAGATACGCAGTATTTT.

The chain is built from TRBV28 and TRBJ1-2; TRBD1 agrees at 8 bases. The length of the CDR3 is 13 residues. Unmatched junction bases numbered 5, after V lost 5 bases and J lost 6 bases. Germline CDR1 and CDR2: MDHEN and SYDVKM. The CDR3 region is CASSLDRVDGYTF. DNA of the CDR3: TGTGCCAGCAGTCTGGACAGGGTCGATGGCTACACCTTC.

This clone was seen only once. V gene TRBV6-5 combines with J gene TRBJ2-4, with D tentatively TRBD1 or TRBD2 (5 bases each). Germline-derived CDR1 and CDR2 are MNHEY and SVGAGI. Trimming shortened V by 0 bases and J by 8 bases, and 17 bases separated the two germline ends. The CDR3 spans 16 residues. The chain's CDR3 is CASSYSSPRVGDIQYF. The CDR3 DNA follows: TGTGCCAGCAGTTACTCGAGTCCCAGGGTGGGGGACATTCAGTACTTC.

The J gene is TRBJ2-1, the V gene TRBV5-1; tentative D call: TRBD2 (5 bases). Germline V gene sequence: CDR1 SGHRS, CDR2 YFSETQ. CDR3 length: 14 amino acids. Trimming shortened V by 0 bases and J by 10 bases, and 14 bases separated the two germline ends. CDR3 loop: CASSLEDSVSEQFF. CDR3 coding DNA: TGCGCCAGCAGCTTGGAAGATAGCGTCTCCGAGCAGTTCTTC.

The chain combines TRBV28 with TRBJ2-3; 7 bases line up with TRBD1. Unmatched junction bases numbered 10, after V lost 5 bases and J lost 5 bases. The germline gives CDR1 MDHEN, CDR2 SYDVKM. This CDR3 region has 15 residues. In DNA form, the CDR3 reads TGTGCCAGCAGTGCGACAGGGCGGCGCCTAGATACGCAGTATTTT. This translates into CASSATGRRLDTQYF.

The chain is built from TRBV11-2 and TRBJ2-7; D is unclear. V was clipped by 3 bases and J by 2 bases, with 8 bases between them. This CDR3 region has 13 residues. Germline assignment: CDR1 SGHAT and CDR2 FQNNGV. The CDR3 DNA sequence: TGTGCCAGCAGCTTGGGTTCTACCTACGAGCAGTACTTC. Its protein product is CASSLGSTYEQYF.

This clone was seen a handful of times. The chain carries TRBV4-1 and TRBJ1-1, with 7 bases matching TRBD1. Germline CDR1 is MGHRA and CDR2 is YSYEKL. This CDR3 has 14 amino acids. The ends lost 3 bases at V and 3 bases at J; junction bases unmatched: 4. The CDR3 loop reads CASSQRGLDTEAFF. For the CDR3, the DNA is TGCGCCAGCAGCCAGAGGGGGCTTGACACTGAAGCTTTCTTT.

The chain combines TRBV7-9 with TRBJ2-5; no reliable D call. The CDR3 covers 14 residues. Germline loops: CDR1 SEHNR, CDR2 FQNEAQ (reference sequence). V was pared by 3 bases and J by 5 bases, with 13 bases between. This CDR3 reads CASSLWGRRETQYF. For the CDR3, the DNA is TGTGCCAGCAGCTTGTGGGGTCGCCGGGAGACCCAGTACTTC.

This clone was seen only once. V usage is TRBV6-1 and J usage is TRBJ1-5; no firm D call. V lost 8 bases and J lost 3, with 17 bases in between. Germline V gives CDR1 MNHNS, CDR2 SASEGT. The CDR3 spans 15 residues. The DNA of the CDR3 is TGTGCCAGCCGTTGGGCAGGTGAACCCAATCAGCCCCAGCATTTT. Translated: CASRWAGEPNQPQHF.

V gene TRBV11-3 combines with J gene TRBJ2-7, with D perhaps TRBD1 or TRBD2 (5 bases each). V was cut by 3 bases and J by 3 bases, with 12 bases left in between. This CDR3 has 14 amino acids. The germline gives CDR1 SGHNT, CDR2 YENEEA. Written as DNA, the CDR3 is TGTGCCAGCAGCTTCGGCCCTGGGGGCTACGAGCAGTACTTC. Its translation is CASSFGPGGYEQYF.

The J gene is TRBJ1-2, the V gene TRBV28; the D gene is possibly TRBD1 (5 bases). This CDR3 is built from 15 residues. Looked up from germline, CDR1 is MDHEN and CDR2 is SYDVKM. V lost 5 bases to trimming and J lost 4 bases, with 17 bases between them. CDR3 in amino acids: CASSTPTGTLYGYTF. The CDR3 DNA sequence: TGTGCCAGCAGTACCCCCACCGGGACTCTCTATGGCTACACCTTC.

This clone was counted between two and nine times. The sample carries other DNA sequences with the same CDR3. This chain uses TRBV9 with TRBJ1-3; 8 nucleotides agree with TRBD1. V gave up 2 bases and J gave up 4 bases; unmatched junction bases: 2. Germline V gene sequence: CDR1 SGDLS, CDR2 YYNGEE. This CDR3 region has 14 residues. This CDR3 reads CASSVDRAGNTIYF. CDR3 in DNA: TGTGCCAGCAGCGTGGACAGGGCGGGAAACACCATATATTTT. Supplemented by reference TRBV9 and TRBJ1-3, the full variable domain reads DSGVTQTPKHLITATGQRVTLRCSPRSGDLSVYWYQQSLDQGLQFLIQYYNGEERAKGNILERFSAQQFPDLHSELNLSSLELGDSALYFCASSVDRAGNTIYFGEGSWLTVV.

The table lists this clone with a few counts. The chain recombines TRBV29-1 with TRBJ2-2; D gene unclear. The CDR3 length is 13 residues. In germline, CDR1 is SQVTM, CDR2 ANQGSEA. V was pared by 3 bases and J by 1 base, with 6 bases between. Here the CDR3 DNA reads TGCAGCGTTGACAAGGGGAACACCGGGGAGCTGTTTTTT. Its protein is CSVDKGNTGELFF.